This T cell receptor beta chain is drawn from a study of cytotoxic CD8 clonotypes in ibrutinib-treated CLL. The table came from immunoSEQ multiplex PCR; TCRdb's copy has only in-frame clones and leaves some out. The sample lists 150,000 to 200,000 clones, about 88% occurring once. The V gene's germline CDR1 is MDHEN and CDR2 SYDVKM. The CDR3 is 12 residues long. V was trimmed by 7 bases and J by 1 base, leaving 7 bases between them. The chain combines TRBV28 with TRBJ1-1; D call uncertain. The sequences come from PBMCs, collected at disease progression, from a patient treated with ibrutinib. This clonotype was obtained from a human donor with chronic lymphocytic leukemia. The CDR3 sequence is CASTGPNTEAFF. The CDR3 DNA follows: TGTGCCAGCACAGGACCGAACACTGAAGCTTTCTTT.